These 28 T cell receptor beta chains share one sample of origin, sequenced in a study of blood T cell repertoires in COVID-19 (dated by TCRdb to 2020 to 2021). The library relied on the immunoSEQ multiplex PCR assay. Sourced from immuneACCESS, this table was stored by TCRdb with only in-frame sequences that have V and J called. A share of the clones is absent; for the studies checked, an unresolved V gene accounts for under half, and the remainder has no known explanation. In this sample the table shows approximately 66,000 clones, about 82% of which occur a single time. The ten largest clones take up 6.9% of the sample. The sequencing input was peripheral blood. The source is a man in his forties or fifties with active COVID-19.

The chain carries TRBV15 and TRBJ2-3; the match to TRBD2 covers 10 bases. There are 16 residues in the CDR3. V lost 2 bases and J lost 1; bases outside the gene matches: 3. Germline V CDR1 and CDR2: LNHNV, YYDKDF (reference sequence). For the CDR3, the DNA is TGTGCCACCAGCAGAAGCGGGAGGGCCGGCACAGATACGCAGTATTTT. Encoded protein: CATSRSGRAGTDTQYF.

V gene TRBV9 combines with J gene TRBJ2-3; TRBD2 agrees at 7 bases. CDR1 and CDR2 from the germline V gene are SGDLS and YYNGEE. V trimming: 0 bases; J trimming: 6 bases; junction bases outside the gene matches: 13. This CDR3 is 17 amino acids long. CDR3 protein: CASSVGGRGVPPDTQYF. CDR3 DNA sequence: TGTGCCAGCAGCGTAGGAGGACGGGGGGTCCCCCCGGATACGCAGTATTTT.

The chain uses TRBV2 and TRBJ2-5; 10 nucleotides align to TRBD2. J lost 6 bases, V lost 8 bases, and 3 bases had no gene match. The CDR3 totals 12 residues. Germline V gene sequence: CDR1 SNHLY, CDR2 FYNNEI. CDR3: CASQRGGQTQYF. The CDR3 DNA reads as TGTGCCAGCCAGCGGGGGGGGCAGACCCAGTACTTC.

The V gene is TRBV13, the J gene TRBJ1-6, with TRBD1 matching over 9 bases. This CDR3 contains 17 residues. CDR1 PRHDT and CDR2 FYEKMQ come from the germline V gene (reference sequence). V lost 1 base, J lost 4 bases, and 5 bases stayed unmatched. This CDR3 is CASSLAGTGNYNSPLHF. CDR3 in DNA: TGTGCCAGCAGCTTAGCCGGGACAGGGAATTATAATTCACCCCTCCACTTT.

The chain links TRBV7-8 to TRBJ2-3; TRBD2 aligns across 16 bases. The CDR3 consists of 17 residues. V trimming: 5 bases; J trimming: 2 bases; junction bases outside the gene matches: 4. Per germline, CDR1 SGHVS and CDR2 FQNEAQ. CDR3 sequence: CASSPGLAGGITDTQYF. The CDR3 coding sequence is TGTGCCAGCAGCCCGGGACTAGCGGGAGGGATCACAGATACGCAGTATTTT.

The chain carries TRBV4-1 and TRBJ2-2; 11 nucleotides match TRBD2. This CDR3 contains 17 residues. V dropped 2 bases and J dropped 5; count of bases not matched to a gene: 7. From germline, CDR1 is MGHRA and CDR2 YSYEKL. The CDR3 spells CASSQLTSGARTGELFF. As DNA, the CDR3 is TGCGCCAGCAGCCAACTGACTAGCGGGGCCCGGACCGGGGAGCTGTTTTTT.

The genes are TRBV3-1 (or the pseudogene TRBV3-2) and TRBJ2-3; 15 bases agree with TRBD2. The trim removed 4 bases at V and 1 base at J, leaving 3 bases unmatched. This CDR3 contains 17 residues. CDR1 LGHDT and CDR2 YNNKEL come from the germline V gene (reference sequence). The CDR3 bases are TGTGCCAGCAGCCGGACTAGCGGGGGGGCGGGCACAGATACGCAGTATTTT. Its translation: CASSRTSGGAGTDTQYF.

The chain uses TRBV5-8 and TRBJ1-1, with TRBD1 matching 10 bases. V lost 0 bases, J lost 0 bases, and 2 bases stayed unmatched. The CDR3 runs to 16 residues. Germline values: CDR1 SGHTS, CDR2 YDEGEE. The CDR3 loop reads CASSLGQGAMNTEAFF. Here the CDR3 DNA reads TGTGCCAGCAGCTTGGGACAGGGGGCTATGAACACTGAAGCTTTCTTT.

The chain employs TRBV14 and TRBJ2-3, with 11 nucleotides matching TRBD2. The CDR3 is 16 amino acids. CDR1 and CDR2 from the germline V gene are SGHDN and FVKESK. Germline trimming cut 2 bases from V and 0 bases from J; bases unmatched to any gene: 1. Written as DNA, the CDR3 is TGTGCCAGCAGCCAAAGGACTAGCGGGAGCACAGATACGCAGTATTTT. This translates into CASSQRTSGSTDTQYF.

The chain employs TRBV11-3 and TRBJ1-1; 7 positions agree with TRBD1. Germline V CDR1 and CDR2: SGHNT, YENEEA. The J segment lost 11 bases and the V segment lost 0 bases, leaving 6 bases of the junction unmatched. The CDR3 is 13 amino acids. The CDR3 spells CASSLDKQGRAFF. Written as DNA, the CDR3 is TGTGCCAGCAGCTTAGATAAACAGGGGCGGGCTTTCTTT.

The chain recombines TRBV6-5 with TRBJ1-1, with 9 bases identical to TRBD1. The CDR3 is made up of 14 amino acids. Germline CDR1 MNHEY, CDR2 SVGAGI. V lost 6 bases, J lost 6 bases, and 8 bases stayed unmatched. In DNA form, the CDR3 reads TGTGCCAGCAGGCGGGACAGGGTCCGGGCTGAAGCTTTCTTT. Translated: CASRRDRVRAEAFF.

The chain carries TRBV29-1 and TRBJ1-1, with a tentative D call TRBD1 (5 bases). V dropped 4 bases and J dropped 3 bases, with 12 bases sitting between them. The CDR3 extends over 13 amino acids. CDR1 is SQVTM and CDR2 is ANQGSEA in the germline V gene. DNA for the CDR3: TGCAGCGTTGTAGGGCAAGGGGACACTGAAGCTTTCTTT. Its protein product is CSVVGQGDTEAFF.

The chain has TRBV11-2 and TRBJ2-6; D is uncertain. In germline, CDR1 is SGHAT, CDR2 FQNNGV. The CDR3 runs to 18 residues. Trimming took 2 bases from V and 1 from J, leaving 15 bases between them. The CDR3 here is CASSLPSTWRSGANVLTF. As DNA, the CDR3 is TGTGCCAGCAGCTTACCTTCCACGTGGAGATCTGGGGCCAACGTCCTGACTTTC.

The chain joins TRBV20-1 to TRBJ2-3, with a weak D call TRBD2 (5 bases). The ends were cut back, 3 bases at V and 8 bases at J, with 21 bases in the middle. This CDR3 is 15 amino acids long. Germline V gene data show CDR1 as DFQATT and CDR2 as SNEGSKA (reference sequence). The chain's CDR3 is CSASGSRKSGLTQYF. CDR3 DNA: TGCAGTGCTAGTGGGAGTCGGAAGAGTGGCCTTACGCAGTATTTT.

This rearrangement joins TRBV5-4 to TRBJ1-2; TRBD1 might be the D (6 bases). Trimming pared 3 bases from V and 8 bases from J, leaving 17 bases between. There are 14 residues in the CDR3. CDR1 is SGHNT, CDR2 YYREEE, per germline (reference sequence). The CDR3 nucleotides read TGTGCCAGCAGCTCTAAACAGGGAAATGTCGGCTACACCTTC. This translates into CASSSKQGNVGYTF.

V gene TRBV14 combines with J gene TRBJ1-2; 8 bases align to TRBD1. CDR1 is SGHDN and CDR2 is FVKESK in the germline V gene. CDR3 length: 15 amino acids. The J segment lost 7 bases and the V segment lost 4 bases, leaving 11 bases of the junction unmatched. The DNA of the CDR3 is TGTGCCAGCAGCCCCCATTTCGGACAGGGCTCTGGCTACACCTTC. It translates to CASSPHFGQGSGYTF.

The chain combines TRBV6-5 with TRBJ2-1, with 7 positions matching TRBD1. Looked up from germline, CDR1 is MNHEY and CDR2 is SVGAGI. V shed 5 bases, J shed 8 bases, and the junction held 9 bases outside the gene matches. The CDR3 spans 14 residues. CDR3 region: CASSPKTGPHEQFF. CDR3 DNA: TGTGCCAGCAGTCCAAAGACAGGGCCCCATGAGCAGTTCTTC.

The chain has TRBV19 and TRBJ2-7; TRBD1 matches 7 bases. The CDR3 extends over 15 amino acids. Germline assignment: CDR1 LNHDA and CDR2 SQIVND (reference sequence). V was clipped by 5 bases and J by 2 bases; unmatched bases: 9. CDR3 loop: CASSLTGQAAYEQYF. CDR3 bases: TGTGCCAGTAGTCTTACAGGACAGGCTGCCTACGAGCAGTACTTC.

V usage is TRBV6-5 and J usage is TRBJ1-1; 9 bases match TRBD1. The V gene's germline CDR1 is MNHEY and CDR2 SVGAGI. The CDR3 runs to 14 residues. V lost 5 bases to trimming and J lost 2 bases; unmatched junction nucleotides: 3. As DNA, the CDR3 is TGTGCCAGCAGTAGGACAGGGGCTAACACTGAAGCTTTCTTT. This translates into CASSRTGANTEAFF.

The chain carries TRBV24-1 and TRBJ2-1; 8 bases fit TRBD2. The V gene end was trimmed by 1 base and the J gene end by 8 bases; junction bases not matched to a gene: 9. Germline values: CDR1 KGHDR, CDR2 SFDVKD. This CDR3 comprises 16 residues. The CDR3 protein is CATSDFGLAALHEQFF. DNA for the CDR3: TGTGCCACCAGTGATTTCGGACTAGCTGCTCTACATGAGCAGTTCTTC.

The rearrangement uses TRBV5-1 and TRBJ2-5; the D is unclear. The CDR3 consists of 14 residues. Per the germline V gene, CDR1 is SGHRS and CDR2 is YFSETQ. V was clipped by 0 bases and J by 3 bases, with 9 bases between them. CDR3 loop: CASSLAGPKETQYF. The CDR3 DNA reads TGCGCCAGCAGCTTGGCTGGCCCAAAAGAGACCCAGTACTTC.

This clone appeared a few times. The chain carries TRBV7-9 and TRBJ2-7, with D perhaps TRBD2 (6 bases). The CDR3 runs to 16 residues. Trimming cost V 2 bases and J 1 base, with 15 bases left between them. Germline V CDR1 and CDR2: SEHNR, FQNEAQ (reference sequence). CDR3 sequence: CASSLSLGGASYEQYF. The CDR3 bases are TGTGCCAGCAGCTTATCTCTTGGAGGGGCTTCCTACGAGCAGTACTTC. Based on the CDR3 plus reference TRBV7-9 and TRBJ2-7, the full variable domain is DTGVSQNPRHKITKRGQNVTFRCDPISEHNRLYWYRQTLGQGPEFLTYFQNEAQLEKSRLLSDRFSAERPKGSFSTLEIQRTEQGDSAMYLCASSLSLGGASYEQYFGPGTRLTVT.

The chain has TRBV19 and TRBJ1-1; D is unresolved. The CDR3 runs 13 residues. V was cut by 5 bases and J by 3 bases, with 10 bases left in between. CDR1 and CDR2 (germline): LNHDA, SQIVND (reference sequence). CDR3 protein: CASSYNGYTEAFF. CDR3 DNA sequence: TGTGCCAGTAGTTATAATGGCTACACTGAAGCTTTCTTT.

The rearrangement joins TRBV5-1 to TRBJ2-1; no clear D. The germline gives CDR1 SGHRS, CDR2 YFSETQ. The germline V and J ends were trimmed by 4 bases and 3 bases, with 20 bases remaining between them. The CDR3 covers 17 residues. CDR3: CASSVESGHWSYNEQFF. The CDR3 DNA reads as TGCGCCAGCAGCGTAGAATCGGGTCACTGGAGCTACAATGAGCAGTTCTTC.

The chain is built from TRBV15 and TRBJ1-1, with a tentative D call TRBD1 (6 bases). This CDR3 has 14 residues. Germline V gene sequence: CDR1 LNHNV, CDR2 YYDKDF (reference sequence). V lost 7 bases to trimming and J lost 1 base, with 13 bases between them. The CDR3, as DNA: TGTGCCACCATCGACCCGGGACAGAACACTGAAGCTTTCTTT. The encoded protein is CATIDPGQNTEAFF.

This chain connects TRBV25-1 to TRBJ2-5, with a weak D call TRBD1 (5 bases). CDR1 is MGHDK, CDR2 SYGVNS, per germline. The CDR3 is 17 residues long. The V end was cut by 1 base, the J end by 0 bases, with 15 bases between. As DNA, the CDR3 is TGTGCCAGCAGTGAATGGCGACAGACCCCGTACCAAGAGACCCAGTACTTC. It translates to CASSEWRQTPYQETQYF.

A single count supports this clone. This rearrangement joins TRBV9 to TRBJ2-3, with 9 bases aligning to TRBD2. V shed 3 bases and J 5 bases; nucleotides not matched to a gene: 13. The CDR3 is made up of 17 amino acids. Germline V gene lookup returns CDR1 SGDLS and CDR2 YYNGEE. The CDR3 is CASSESGLAILGDTQYF. For the CDR3, the DNA is TGTGCCAGCAGCGAATCGGGACTAGCAATTTTAGGAGATACGCAGTATTTT.

This rearrangement joins TRBV3-1 (or the pseudogene TRBV3-2) to TRBJ2-6; D is uncertain. V was clipped by 4 bases and J by 4 bases, with 5 bases between them. Germline-derived CDR1 and CDR2 are LGHDT and YNNKEL (reference sequence). The CDR3 contains 13 residues. CDR3 nucleotides: TGTGCCAGCAGCCCCCGGGGGGCCAACGTCCTGACTTTC. Protein product: CASSPRGANVLTF.